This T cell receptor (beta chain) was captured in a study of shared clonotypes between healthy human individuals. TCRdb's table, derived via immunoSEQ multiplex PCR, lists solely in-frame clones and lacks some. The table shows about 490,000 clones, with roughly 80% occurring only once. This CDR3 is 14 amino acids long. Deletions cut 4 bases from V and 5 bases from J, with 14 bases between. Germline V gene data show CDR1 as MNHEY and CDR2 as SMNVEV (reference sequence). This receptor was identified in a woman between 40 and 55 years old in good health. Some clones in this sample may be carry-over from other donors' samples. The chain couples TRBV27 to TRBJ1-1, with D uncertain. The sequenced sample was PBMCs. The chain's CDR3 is CASSSRGYETEAFF. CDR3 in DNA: TGTGCCAGCAGTTCTCGGGGTTACGAAACTGAAGCTTTCTTT.